Detailed here is one T cell receptor (beta chain). The junction and the germline gene differ at one end; a read error may be behind it. The investigators sampled blood at baseline, at cycle 4 day 1, and at cycle 7 day 1. The data were taken from a study of OX40 agonist ivuxolimab in advanced cancers. Using immunoSEQ multiplex PCR, the repertoire was profiled, and TCRdb retains in-frame clones only, with some absent. Counted here are more than 80,000 clones, roughly 89% occurring once; the ten biggest clones make up approximately 9.3%. Looked up from germline, CDR1 is SSHAT and CDR2 is FNYEAQ (reference sequence). The CDR3 length is 14 residues.

This chain joins TRBV7-7 and TRBJ2-1; D gene uncertain. This specimen was CD4+ or CD8+ T cells sorted from blood, taken in a trial of the OX40 agonist ivuxolimab. The receptor comes from an adult with an advanced solid tumor such as melanoma, head and neck, liver or kidney cancer. DNA for the CDR3: TGTGCTAGCAGCTTAGAAGGCCCGGAAGATGAGCAGTTCTTC. Protein product: CASSLEGPEDEQFF.